This TCR beta chain came from a study of T cell responses to AZD1222 COVID-19 vaccine. General study results and limits: Among spike-specific TCRs, nearly half reportedly target unmutated variant regions. With dominance at 160-218 and 743-854, vaccine-associated CD4 TCRs spanned spike. The study sampled repertoires only after the peak T cell response. At study baseline, merely a handful of AZD1222 recipients were seropositive.

Assay used: immunoSEQ multiplex PCR; TCRdb lists only in-frame clones, some missing. The sample lists about 210,000 clones, around 94% occurring once. Unmatched junction bases numbered 9, after V lost 4 bases and J lost 10 bases. Germline lookup yields CDR1 ENHRY and CDR2 SYGVKD. The CDR3 sequence is 13 residues long. For this clone: What it recognizes is unknown.

The chain employs TRBV10-3 and TRBJ1-1, with 7 bases lining up with TRBD1. This TCR was recovered from an adult who received the MenACWY meningococcal vaccine as a control. The source was peripheral blood, collected 28 days after the second dose of the MenACWY control vaccine. In nucleotides, the CDR3 is TGTGCCATCAGTGGACAGGGAGGGGAAGGAGCTTTCTTT. Its translation is CAISGQGGEGAFF.